The 28 T cell receptor beta chains below come from one sample, sequenced in a study of T cells in localized non-small cell lung cancer. The protocol was immunoSEQ multiplex PCR, while the TCRdb copy is restricted to in-frame clones and leaves out a portion. This table holds tens of thousands of clones, about four fifths found once. Here the sequenced sample was peripheral blood, taken before any cancer treatment. Receptors were obtained from a male donor aged 60 or over with stage III squamous cell lung carcinoma.

This chain connects TRBV10-3 to TRBJ2-1; TRBD1 matches at 11 bases. CDR3 size: 14 residues. J was trimmed by 8 bases and V by 6 bases; bases with no gene match: 6. Germline V gene sequence: CDR1 ENHRY, CDR2 SYGVKD. For the CDR3, the DNA is TGTGCCATCAGCCGGGACAGGGGGAGGGATGAGCAGTTCTTC. This gives the protein CAISRDRGRDEQFF.

The V call is TRBV27, the J call TRBJ1-2, with 8 bases fitting TRBD1. J was trimmed by 4 bases and V by 5 bases; bases with no gene match: 9. Per germline, CDR1 MNHEY and CDR2 SMNVEV (reference sequence). This CDR3 has 15 residues. The CDR3 protein is CASSRQGQVTYGYTF. CDR3 coding DNA: TGTGCCAGCAGTCGGCAGGGACAGGTTACCTATGGCTACACCTTC.

The chain has TRBV5-5 and TRBJ2-1, with D maybe TRBD2 (5 bases). Trimming removed 1 base at V and 5 bases at J, with 13 bases between. CDR3 length equals 15 residues. CDR1 is SGHKS and CDR2 is YYEKEE in the germline V gene (reference sequence). The CDR3 loop is CASSLTGKLDNEQFF. Here the CDR3 DNA reads TGTGCCAGCAGCTTGACCGGGAAACTGGACAATGAGCAGTTCTTC.

The rearrangement links TRBV7-7 to TRBJ2-5; D might be TRBD2 (5 bases). V was pared by 5 bases and J by 5 bases, with 9 bases between. Germline V lookup: CDR1 SSHAT, CDR2 FNYEAQ (reference sequence). This CDR3 spans 12 amino acids. The CDR3 loop reads CASSPSGETQYF. The DNA for the CDR3 is TGTGCCAGCAGCCCGTCGGGGGAGACCCAGTACTTC.

This chain connects TRBV2 to TRBJ1-2, with 10 bases identical to TRBD1. Germline-derived CDR1 and CDR2 are SNHLY and FYNNEI. V shed 2 bases and J 8 bases; nucleotides not matched to a gene: 5. The CDR3 spans 14 residues. The CDR3 coding sequence is TGTGCCAGCAGTGAAAGACAGGGGGCACAGGGCTACACCTTC. Its translation is CASSERQGAQGYTF.

The chain recombines TRBV5-4 with TRBJ2-7; D is perhaps TRBD2 (5 bases). This CDR3 has 13 amino acids. Per the germline V gene, CDR1 is SGHNT and CDR2 is YYREEE (reference sequence). The germline V and J ends were trimmed by 4 bases and 2 bases, with 10 bases remaining between them. The CDR3 is CASSAGGTYEQYF. The CDR3 DNA reads as TGTGCCAGCAGCGCAGGAGGCACCTACGAGCAGTACTTC.

The chain couples TRBV7-3 to TRBJ2-2, with D possibly matching TRBD1 (5 bases). Germline V CDR1 and CDR2: SGHTA, FQGTGA. The CDR3 extends over 16 amino acids. Trimming left V 2 bases short and J 0 bases short, with 10 bases between. Here the CDR3 DNA reads TGTGCCAGCAGCTTACAAGGGGCCTCGAACACCGGGGAGCTGTTTTTT. Amino acids: CASSLQGASNTGELFF.

The chain employs TRBV18 and TRBJ2-3; D is unresolved. Germline-derived CDR1 and CDR2 are KGHSH and LQKENI. Trimming removed 5 bases from V and 2 bases from J, with 11 bases in between. The CDR3 is made up of 14 amino acids. The CDR3 protein is CASSVSSFTDTQYF. The CDR3 nucleotides are TGTGCCAGCTCAGTATCCAGTTTCACAGATACGCAGTATTTT. The variable domain in full, completed from reference TRBV18 and TRBJ2-3, reads NAGVMQNPRHLVRRRGQEARLRCSPMKGHSHVYWYRQLPEEGLKFMVYLQKENIIDESGMPKERFSAEFPKEGPSILRIQQVVRGDSAAYFCASSVSSFTDTQYFGPGTRLTVL.

The chain carries TRBV5-1 and TRBJ2-1, with D possibly TRBD2 on 6 matching bases. Deletions cut 4 bases from V and 8 bases from J, with 19 bases between. This CDR3 is built from 15 residues. CDR1 is SGHRS, CDR2 YFSETQ, per germline. Here the CDR3 reads CASSLGDWLWDEQFF. CDR3 DNA sequence: TGCGCCAGCAGCCTGGGGGACTGGCTTTGGGATGAGCAGTTCTTC.

This clone has just one count. This chain connects TRBV19 to TRBJ2-3; 10 positions match TRBD1. The CDR3 is 13 residues long. Trimming at V came to 9 bases and at J to 3 bases, leaving 3 bases not matched to a gene. The V gene's germline CDR1 is LNHDA and CDR2 SQIVND (reference sequence). CDR3 nucleotides: TGTGCCAGCCGGGACAGGGGTACAGATACGCAGTATTTT. Translated, it gives CASRDRGTDTQYF.

This rearrangement joins TRBV5-1 to TRBJ1-6; D is unclear. The CDR3 is made up of 15 amino acids. V was cut by 4 bases and J by 3 bases, with 11 bases left in between. Germline V gene lookup returns CDR1 SGHRS and CDR2 YFSETQ. For the CDR3, the DNA is TGCGCCAGCAGCCCGGACGGCAGCTATAATTCACCCCTCCACTTT. It yields the protein CASSPDGSYNSPLHF.

By frequency in the sample, this clone is medium-sized. The chain carries TRBV20-1 and TRBJ2-7; the D gene is possibly TRBD1 (5 bases). In germline, CDR1 is DFQATT, CDR2 SNEGSKA (reference sequence). Trimming pared 5 bases from V and 5 bases from J, leaving 10 bases between. This CDR3 spans 11 amino acids. The CDR3 bases are TGCAGTGCTTCGACAGTGGACGAGCAGTACTTC. It encodes CSASTVDEQYF.

This chain joins TRBV4-1 and TRBJ1-6, with 9 bases that match TRBD1. The ends lost 1 base at V and 10 bases at J; junction bases unmatched: 5. This CDR3 contains 15 residues. The germline CDR1 and CDR2 sequences are MGHRA and YSYEKL. CDR3 DNA sequence: TGCGCCAGCAGCCAAGTAACAGGGGGCCAATCACCCCTCCACTTT. Protein product: CASSQVTGGQSPLHF.

A few counts support this clone. This sequence joins TRBV5-1 and TRBJ1-1, with 7 bases fitting TRBD1. The junction had 11 bases not matched to a gene; V was cut back by 4 bases and J by 5 bases. Germline V CDR1 and CDR2: SGHRS, YFSETQ. The CDR3 consists of 15 residues. CDR3: CASSLGTGTVTEAFF. DNA for the CDR3: TGCGCCAGCAGCCTAGGAACCGGGACAGTAACTGAAGCTTTCTTT. Combining the CDR3 with reference TRBV5-1 and TRBJ1-1 gives the whole variable domain KAGVTQTPRYLIKTRGQQVTLSCSPISGHRSVSWYQQTPGQGLQFLFEYFSETQRNKGNFPGRFSGRQFSNSRSEMNVSTLELGDSALYLCASSLGTGTVTEAFFGQGTRLTVV.

This chain links TRBV28 with TRBJ1-1; D remains unclear. Germline V gene lookup returns CDR1 MDHEN and CDR2 SYDVKM. The length of the CDR3 is 15 residues. Trimming took off 2 bases at V and 1 base at J, with 11 bases between the two ends. CDR3 DNA sequence: TGTGCCAGCAGTTTAATCGGAGAAAAGAACACTGAAGCTTTCTTT. Protein sequence: CASSLIGEKNTEAFF.

V gene TRBV2 combines with J gene TRBJ2-7; D unresolved. Germline V gene sequence: CDR1 SNHLY, CDR2 FYNNEI. CDR3 length: 14 residues. The V end lost 3 bases, the J end lost 4 bases, and 13 bases lay between the germline ends. CDR3 sequence reads: CASSDILTPYEQYF. CDR3 coding DNA: TGTGCCAGCAGTGATATATTGACACCTTACGAGCAGTACTTC.

This sequence joins TRBV7-8 and TRBJ2-3; TRBD1 aligns across 11 bases. Germline V gives CDR1 SGHVS, CDR2 FQNEAQ. V lost 5 bases to trimming and J lost 1 base; unmatched junction nucleotides: 2. The CDR3 covers 15 residues. The CDR3 sequence: CASSGGQGGTDTQYF. CDR3 in DNA: TGTGCCAGCAGCGGGGGACAGGGGGGCACAGATACGCAGTATTTT.

The chain is built from TRBV30 and TRBJ2-5; 7 nucleotides line up with TRBD2. J gave up 2 bases and V 2 bases, and 5 bases lay outside the gene matches. This CDR3 is built from 14 residues. In germline, CDR1 is GTSNPN, CDR2 SVGIG (reference sequence). CDR3 nucleotide sequence: TGTGCCTGGAGTATGACGGGGGGTCAAGAGACCCAGTACTTC. It codes for CAWSMTGGQETQYF.

Only a few counts were recorded for this clone. V and J are TRBV6-5 and TRBJ2-5; D remains ambiguous. CDR1 is MNHEY, CDR2 SVGAGI, per germline. V was cut by 0 bases and J by 0 bases, with 8 bases left in between. The CDR3 consists of 15 residues. CDR3 protein: CASSYSRLYQETQYF. CDR3 bases: TGTGCCAGCAGTTACTCGAGGCTGTACCAAGAGACCCAGTACTTC.

The J gene is TRBJ2-1, the V gene TRBV5-1, with D unclear. The germline gives CDR1 SGHRS, CDR2 YFSETQ. The CDR3 contains 13 residues. Trimming stripped 0 bases from V and 7 bases from J, with 8 bases between. The CDR3 DNA is TGCGCCAGCAGCTTGGCATCCGGGAATGAGCAGTTCTTC. Residues: CASSLASGNEQFF.

The chain is built from TRBV18 and TRBJ1-2; a weak D match, TRBD1 (5 bases). This CDR3 contains 17 residues. Germline V gene data show CDR1 as KGHSH and CDR2 as LQKENI. Trimming cost V 3 bases and J 1 base, with 18 bases left between them. This CDR3 is CASSPTGTQDGNYGYTF. CDR3 nucleotides: TGTGCCAGCTCACCTACTGGGACGCAGGATGGTAACTATGGCTACACCTTC.

The chain combines TRBV19 with TRBJ2-2; D uncertain. V was shortened by 4 bases and J by 7 bases, with 10 bases between the two germline ends. The CDR3 has 13 residues. Germline-derived CDR1 and CDR2 are LNHDA and SQIVND (reference sequence). The CDR3 here is CASSTNTNGELFF. The DNA for the CDR3 is TGTGCCAGTAGTACCAATACAAACGGGGAGCTGTTTTTT.

The chain recombines TRBV7-3 with TRBJ2-1, with 7 bases matching TRBD1. CDR1 and CDR2 (germline): SGHTA, FQGTGA. The junction had 6 bases not matched to a gene; V was cut back by 4 bases and J by 0 bases. The CDR3 contains 16 residues. CDR3 nucleotide sequence: TGTGCCAGCAGCTCGACAGGGTTTAGCTCCTACAATGAGCAGTTCTTC. This encodes CASSSTGFSSYNEQFF.

Concerning this clone itself: A junction end diverges from the germline sequence, so it may reflect a read error. The chain couples TRBV7-8 to TRBJ2-1; no clear D. From germline, CDR1 is SGHVS and CDR2 FQNEAQ. The CDR3 runs to 14 residues. The CDR3 nucleotides are TGTACCAGCACCCCAGAAAGCTCCTACAATGAGCAGTTCTTC. Translating gives CTSTPESSYNEQFF. Looking up the rest from reference TRBV7-8 and TRBJ2-1 gives the full variable domain: GAGVSQSPRYKVAKRGQDVALRCDPISGHVSLFWYQQALGQGPEFLTYFQNEAQLDKSGLPSDRFFAERPEGSVSTLKIQRTQQEDSAVYLCTSTPESSYNEQFFGPGTRLTVL.

The J gene is TRBJ2-5, the V gene TRBV5-6; the D call may be TRBD1 or TRBD2 (6 bases each). CDR3 length: 15 residues. Germline-derived CDR1 and CDR2 are SGHDT and YYEEEE. Trimming shortened V by 1 base and J by 1 base, and 11 bases separated the two germline ends. The CDR3 spells CASSLNWGAQETQYF. The CDR3 DNA is TGTGCCAGCAGCTTGAATTGGGGGGCCCAAGAGACCCAGTACTTC.

The chain uses TRBV18 and TRBJ1-5; a weak D match, TRBD1 (5 bases). The CDR3 covers 14 residues. Per the germline V gene, CDR1 is KGHSH and CDR2 is LQKENI. Trimming shortened V by 2 bases and J by 4 bases, and 9 bases separated the two germline ends. In DNA, the CDR3 is TGTGCCAGCTCACCAGACAGTTCTAATCAGCCCCAGCATTTT. It encodes CASSPDSSNQPQHF.

This clone was found once. The chain joins TRBV5-4 to TRBJ2-3; the match to TRBD2 covers 11 bases. V lost 4 bases and J lost 3; bases outside the gene matches: 4. Germline V lookup: CDR1 SGHNT, CDR2 YYREEE (reference sequence). This CDR3 contains 15 residues. CDR3 sequence reads: CASSPSGRNTDTQYF. The CDR3 DNA is TGTGCCAGCAGCCCTAGCGGGAGGAATACAGATACGCAGTATTTT.

J is TRBJ2-1 and V is TRBV10-1, with D possibly being TRBD1 or TRBD2 (6 bases each). The CDR3 contains 19 residues. The germline V gene has CDR1 WNHNN and CDR2 SYGVQD (reference sequence). With 6 bases removed from V and 0 bases from J, the gap between germline ends came to 24 bases. In DNA form, the CDR3 reads TGCGCCAGCAGCCCCCTACCGGGGGACATATTAAGCTCCTACAATGAGCAGTTCTTC. Translation gives CASSPLPGDILSSYNEQFF.